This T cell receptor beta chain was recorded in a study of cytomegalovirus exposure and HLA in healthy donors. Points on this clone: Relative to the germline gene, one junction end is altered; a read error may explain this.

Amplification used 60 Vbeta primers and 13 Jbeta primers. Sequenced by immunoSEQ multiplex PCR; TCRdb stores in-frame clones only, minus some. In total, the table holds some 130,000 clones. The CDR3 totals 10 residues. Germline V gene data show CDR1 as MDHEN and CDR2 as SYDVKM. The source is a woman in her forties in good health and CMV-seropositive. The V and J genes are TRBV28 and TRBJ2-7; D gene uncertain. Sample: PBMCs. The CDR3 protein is CASSGRTNSF. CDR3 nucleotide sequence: TGTGCCAGCAGTGGTCGAACGAACAGCTTC.